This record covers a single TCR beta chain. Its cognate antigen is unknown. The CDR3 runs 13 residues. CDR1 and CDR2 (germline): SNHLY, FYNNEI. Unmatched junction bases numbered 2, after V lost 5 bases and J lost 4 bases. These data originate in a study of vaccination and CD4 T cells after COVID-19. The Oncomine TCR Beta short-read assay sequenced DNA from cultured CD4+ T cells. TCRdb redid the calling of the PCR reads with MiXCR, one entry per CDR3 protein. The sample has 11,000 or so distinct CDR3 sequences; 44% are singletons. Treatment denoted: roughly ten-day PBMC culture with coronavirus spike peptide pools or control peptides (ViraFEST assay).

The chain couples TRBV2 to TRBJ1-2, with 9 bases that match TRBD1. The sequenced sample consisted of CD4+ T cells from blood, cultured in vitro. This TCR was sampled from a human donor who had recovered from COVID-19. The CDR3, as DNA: TGTGCCAGCAGTTGGGACAGGGTCTATGGCTACACCTTC. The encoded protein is CASSWDRVYGYTF.